The 9 T cell receptor beta chains below were found in one sample sequenced in a study of T-cell reconstitution after alpha-beta-depleted transplantation in children. Construction of the TCRbeta library involved unique molecular identifiers. TCRdb analysed the PCR reads with MiXCR anew, one entry per CDR3 protein. The sample includes fewer than 750,000 distinct CDR3 sequences, 27% of them seen just once. This specimen consisted of PBMCs, obtained before TCRalphabeta/CD19-depleted stem cell transplant. The receptors here all came from a boy younger than two with Wiskott-Aldrich syndrome, due to receive a stem cell transplant.

The chain combines TRBV12-3 or TRBV12-4 with TRBJ2-1; 16 nucleotides match TRBD2. V dropped 6 bases and J dropped 9; count of bases not matched to a gene: 11. CDR3 length: 17 amino acids. CDR3 bases: TGTGCCAGCAGAAAATCCGGGACTAGCGGGAGGGCCCCTGAGCAGTTCTTC. It specifies CASRKSGTSGRAPEQFF.

The chain links TRBV5-1 to TRBJ1-2; 7 nucleotides match TRBD1. CDR1 and CDR2 from the germline V gene are SGHRS and YFSETQ. The CDR3 is 18 residues long. With 4 bases clipped from V and 8 bases from J, the junction kept 23 bases outside the gene matches. The CDR3 loop reads CASSLDLEKGAAARGYTF. The CDR3 DNA sequence: TGCGCCAGCAGCCTGGACCTTGAGAAGGGGGCGGCAGCGCGAGGCTACACCTTC.

This clonotype appeared many times. The rearrangement links TRBV11-2 to TRBJ1-4; D not resolved. This CDR3 spans 14 amino acids. Trimming pared 1 base from V and 2 bases from J, leaving 5 bases between. Germline V gene lookup returns CDR1 SGHAT and CDR2 FQNNGV. In nucleotides, the CDR3 is TGTGCCAGCAGCTTAGGAGGTACTAATGAAAAACTGTTTTTT. Translation gives CASSLGGTNEKLFF.

This clonotype was seen a few times. The rearrangement links TRBV27 to TRBJ1-1; TRBD1 is a possible D gene (5 bases). V shed 5 bases and J shed 1 base, with 17 bases lying between them. The germline V gene encodes CDR1 MNHEY and CDR2 SMNVEV (reference sequence). This CDR3 is built from 16 residues. CDR3 in DNA: TGTGCCAGCAGTCCCATACCGGGACCGACGAACACTGAAGCTTTCTTT. Encoded protein: CASSPIPGPTNTEAFF.

This clonotype was picked up a small number of times. J is TRBJ2-7 and V is TRBV5-1; D gene unclear. The V gene lost 3 bases and the J gene lost 3 bases, with 10 bases spanning the gap. The CDR3 extends over 13 amino acids. The germline gives CDR1 SGHRS, CDR2 YFSETQ. The chain's CDR3 is CASSSVNSYEQYF. CDR3 DNA: TGCGCCAGCAGCTCCGTGAACAGCTACGAGCAGTACTTC.

This clonotype was detected many times. The chain joins TRBV27 to TRBJ2-7; TRBD1 agrees at 7 bases. The V segment lost 6 bases and the J segment 2 bases; nucleotides outside the gene matches: 10. The CDR3 runs to 15 residues. The V gene's germline CDR1 is MNHEY and CDR2 SMNVEV (reference sequence). The CDR3: CASSQTRQGAYEQYF. The CDR3 nucleotides read TGTGCCAGCAGCCAGACCCGACAGGGCGCCTACGAGCAGTACTTC.

The CDR3 DNA sequence: TGTGCCAGCAGCTCGGGACAGGGGGTTAGTGACGAGCAGTACTTC. Its translation: CASSSGQGVSDEQYF. The chain couples TRBV7-9 to TRBJ2-7, with TRBD1 matching over 11 bases. This CDR3 spans 15 amino acids. Trimming took 4 bases from V and 5 from J; bases not matched to a gene: 7. Germline V gene lookup returns CDR1 SEHNR and CDR2 FQNEAQ (reference sequence).

The rearrangement joins TRBV7-9 to TRBJ2-1, with D perhaps matching TRBD2 (5 bases). Trimming shortened V by 1 base and J by 10 bases, and 11 bases separated the two germline ends. Germline CDR1 reads SEHNR; CDR2 reads FQNEAQ (reference sequence). This CDR3 spans 13 amino acids. CDR3 coding DNA: TGTGCCAGCAGCTTAGATGTAGCGAGGGAGCAGTTCTTC. This sequence encodes CASSLDVAREQFF.

J is TRBJ2-5 and V is TRBV5-1, with 7 bases that match TRBD1. Per the germline V gene, CDR1 is SGHRS and CDR2 is YFSETQ. This CDR3 is 14 amino acids long. Losses at the gene ends were 4 bases for V and 2 bases for J; bases not matched to a gene: 5. The CDR3 DNA reads TGCGCCAGCAGCACCTCGACAGGGCAAGAGACCCAGTACTTC. It translates to CASSTSTGQETQYF.